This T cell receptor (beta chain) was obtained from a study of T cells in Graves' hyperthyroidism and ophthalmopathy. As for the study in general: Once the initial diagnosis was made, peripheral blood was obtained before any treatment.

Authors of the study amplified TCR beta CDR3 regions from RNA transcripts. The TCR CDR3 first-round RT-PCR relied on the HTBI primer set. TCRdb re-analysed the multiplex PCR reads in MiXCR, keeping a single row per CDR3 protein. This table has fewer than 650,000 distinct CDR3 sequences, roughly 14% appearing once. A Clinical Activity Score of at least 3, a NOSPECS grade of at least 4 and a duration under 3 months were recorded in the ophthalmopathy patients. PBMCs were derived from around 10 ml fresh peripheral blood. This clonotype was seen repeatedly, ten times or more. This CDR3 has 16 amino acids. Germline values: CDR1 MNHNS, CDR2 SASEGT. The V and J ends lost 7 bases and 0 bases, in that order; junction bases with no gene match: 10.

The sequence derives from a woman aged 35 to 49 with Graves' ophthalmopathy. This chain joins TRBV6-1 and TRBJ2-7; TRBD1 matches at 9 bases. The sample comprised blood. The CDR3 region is CASKRDGTGSSYEQYF. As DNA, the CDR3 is TGTGCCAGCAAGCGAGACGGGACAGGGAGCTCCTACGAGCAGTACTTC.